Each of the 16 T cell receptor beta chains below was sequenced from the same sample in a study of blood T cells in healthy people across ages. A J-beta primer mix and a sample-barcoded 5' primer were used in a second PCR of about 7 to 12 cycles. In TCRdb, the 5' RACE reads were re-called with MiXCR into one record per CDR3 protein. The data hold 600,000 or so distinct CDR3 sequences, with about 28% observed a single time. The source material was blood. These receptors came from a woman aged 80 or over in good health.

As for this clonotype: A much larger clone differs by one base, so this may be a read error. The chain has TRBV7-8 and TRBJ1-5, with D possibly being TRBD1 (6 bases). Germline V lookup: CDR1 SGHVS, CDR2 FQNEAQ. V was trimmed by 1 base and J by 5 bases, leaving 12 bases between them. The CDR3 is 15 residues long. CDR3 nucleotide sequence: TGTGCCAGCAGCTTAGGGCTGGGGGGCTATCAGCCCCAGCATTTT. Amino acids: CASSLGLGGYQPQHF.

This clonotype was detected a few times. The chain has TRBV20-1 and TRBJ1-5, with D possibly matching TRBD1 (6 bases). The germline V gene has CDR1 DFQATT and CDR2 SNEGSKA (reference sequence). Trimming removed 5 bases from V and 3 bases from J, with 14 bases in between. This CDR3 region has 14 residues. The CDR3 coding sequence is TGCAGTGCTTTACCCAACAGGGACAATCAGCCCCAGCATTTT. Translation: CSALPNRDNQPQHF.

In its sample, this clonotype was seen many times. This chain's CDR3 is CASSLVRARGYTF. The CDR3 bases are TGTGCCAGCAGCTTAGTGAGGGCTCGGGGCTACACCTTC. V gene TRBV7-2 combines with J gene TRBJ1-2; D is unresolved. This CDR3 is 13 amino acids long. Trimming pared 1 base from V and 8 bases from J, leaving 11 bases between. In germline, CDR1 is SGHTA, CDR2 FQGNSA.

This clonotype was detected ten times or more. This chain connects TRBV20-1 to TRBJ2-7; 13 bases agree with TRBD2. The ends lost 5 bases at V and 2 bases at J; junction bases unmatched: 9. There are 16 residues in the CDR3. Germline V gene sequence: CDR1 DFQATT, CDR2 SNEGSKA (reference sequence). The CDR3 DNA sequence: TGCAGTGCTTACCCGGGACTAGCGGGGTCAGCCTACGAGCAGTACTTC. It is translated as CSAYPGLAGSAYEQYF.

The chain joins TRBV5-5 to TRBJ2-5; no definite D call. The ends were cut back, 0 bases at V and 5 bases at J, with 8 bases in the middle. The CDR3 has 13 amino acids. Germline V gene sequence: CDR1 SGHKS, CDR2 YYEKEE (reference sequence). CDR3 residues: CASSLDPLETQYF. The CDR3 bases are TGTGCCAGCAGCTTGGATCCTTTGGAGACCCAGTACTTC.

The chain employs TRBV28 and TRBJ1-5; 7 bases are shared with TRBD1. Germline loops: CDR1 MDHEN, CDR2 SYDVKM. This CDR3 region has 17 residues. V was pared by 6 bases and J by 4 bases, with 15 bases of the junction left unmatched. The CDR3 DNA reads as TGTGCCAGCAGCTTACCCGCGACAGGGTTCGGGAATCAGCCCCAGCATTTT. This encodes CASSLPATGFGNQPQHF.

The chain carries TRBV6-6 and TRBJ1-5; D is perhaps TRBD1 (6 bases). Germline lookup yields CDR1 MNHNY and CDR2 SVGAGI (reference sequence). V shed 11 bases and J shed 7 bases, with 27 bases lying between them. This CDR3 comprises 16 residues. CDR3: CASSEGYGGFGQPQHF. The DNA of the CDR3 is TGTGCCTCCTCAGAGGGTTATGGGGGCTTTGGGCAGCCCCAGCATTTT.

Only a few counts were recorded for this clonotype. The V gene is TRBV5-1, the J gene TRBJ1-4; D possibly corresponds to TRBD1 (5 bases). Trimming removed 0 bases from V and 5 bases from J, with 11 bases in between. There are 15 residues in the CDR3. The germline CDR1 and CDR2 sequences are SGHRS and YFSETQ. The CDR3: CASSLAGNRNEKLFF. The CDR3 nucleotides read TGCGCCAGCAGCTTGGCCGGAAACAGGAATGAAAAACTGTTTTTT.

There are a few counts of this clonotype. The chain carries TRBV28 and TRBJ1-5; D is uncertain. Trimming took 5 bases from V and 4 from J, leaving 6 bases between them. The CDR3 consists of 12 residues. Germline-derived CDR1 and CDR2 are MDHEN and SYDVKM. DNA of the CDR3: TGTGCCAGCAGTGAGGAGAATCAGCCCCAGCATTTT. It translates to CASSEENQPQHF. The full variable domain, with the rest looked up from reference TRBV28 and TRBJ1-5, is DVKVTQSSRYLVKRTGEKVFLECVQDMDHENMFWYRQDPGLGLRLIYFSYDVKMKEKGDIPEGYSVSREKKERFSLILESASTNQTSMYLCASSEENQPQHFGDGTRLSIL.

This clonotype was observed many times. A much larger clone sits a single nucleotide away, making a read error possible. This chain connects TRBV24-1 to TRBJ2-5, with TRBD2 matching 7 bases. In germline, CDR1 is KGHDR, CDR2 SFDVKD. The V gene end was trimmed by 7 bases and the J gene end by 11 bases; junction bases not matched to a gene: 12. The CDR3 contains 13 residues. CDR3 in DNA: TGTGCCACCAGCGCACCAGGGAGGGAAGAGCAGTACTTC. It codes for CATSAPGREEQYF.

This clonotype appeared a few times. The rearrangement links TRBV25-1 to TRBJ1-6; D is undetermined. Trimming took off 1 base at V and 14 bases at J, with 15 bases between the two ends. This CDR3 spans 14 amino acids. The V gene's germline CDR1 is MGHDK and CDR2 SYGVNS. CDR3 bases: TGTGCCAGCAGTGAATGGCGGGGAATCCCTTCCCTCCACTTT. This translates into CASSEWRGIPSLHF.

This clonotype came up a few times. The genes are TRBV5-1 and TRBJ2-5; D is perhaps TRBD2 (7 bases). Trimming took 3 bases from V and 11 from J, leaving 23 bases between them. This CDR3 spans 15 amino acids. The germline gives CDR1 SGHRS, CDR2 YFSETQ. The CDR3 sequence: CASSSPGGGRGEQYF. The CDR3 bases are TGCGCCAGCAGCTCCCCGGGGGGCGGCAGGGGTGAGCAGTACTTC.

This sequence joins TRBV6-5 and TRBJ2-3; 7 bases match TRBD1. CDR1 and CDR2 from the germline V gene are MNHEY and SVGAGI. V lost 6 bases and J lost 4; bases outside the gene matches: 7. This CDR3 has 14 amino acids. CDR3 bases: TGTGCCAGCAGCTATGGGACAGTGCCAGATACGCAGTATTTT. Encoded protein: CASSYGTVPDTQYF.

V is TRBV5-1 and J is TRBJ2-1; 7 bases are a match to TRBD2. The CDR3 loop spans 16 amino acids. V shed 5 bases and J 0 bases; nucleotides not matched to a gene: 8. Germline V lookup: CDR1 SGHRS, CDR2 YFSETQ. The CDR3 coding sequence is TGCGCCAGCAGTACCCTCCCGGGGGGCTCCTACAATGAGCAGTTCTTC. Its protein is CASSTLPGGSYNEQFF.

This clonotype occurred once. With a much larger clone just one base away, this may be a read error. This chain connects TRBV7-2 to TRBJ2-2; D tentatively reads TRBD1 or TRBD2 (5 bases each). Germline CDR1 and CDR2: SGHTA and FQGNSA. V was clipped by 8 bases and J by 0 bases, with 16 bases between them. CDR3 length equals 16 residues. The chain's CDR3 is CASPTNGATNTGELFF. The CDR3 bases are TGTGCCAGCCCCACTAACGGGGCAACGAACACCGGGGAGCTGTTTTTT.

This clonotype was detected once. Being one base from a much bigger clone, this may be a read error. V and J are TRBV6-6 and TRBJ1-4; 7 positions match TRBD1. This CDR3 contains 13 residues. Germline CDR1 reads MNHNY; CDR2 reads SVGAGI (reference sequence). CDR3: CASSPTGPEKRFF. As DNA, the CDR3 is TGTGCCAGCAGTCCGACAGGGCCAGAAAAACGGTTTTTT.